The rows below give T cell receptor beta chains drawn from one sample of a study of blood T cells in healthy people across ages. TCRdb redid the calling of the 5' RACE reads with MiXCR, one entry per CDR3 protein. The sample shows more than 900,000 distinct CDR3 sequences, under 30% of them seen only once. This sample was also put to use in a study of T cells of mothers and their children.

Sequenced material: blood. The receptors derive from a girl aged 2-10 years in good health. Each CDR3 is given with its conserved first and last residue. Fields, in order: J gene, clone size, D gene, V gene, CDR3 protein, CDR3 DNA. A D gene is named only where the DNA matches it firmly. Only some rows state a clone size, as once, few, many or a class for expanded clones.

j_gene: TRBJ1-4; abundance: -; d_gene: -; v_gene: TRBV5-1; CDR3aa: CASSLLVMGEKLFF; CDR3nt: TGCGCCAGCAGCTTGTTGGTCATGGGTGAAAAACTGTTTTTT
j_gene: TRBJ1-2; abundance: few; d_gene: TRBD1; v_gene: TRBV3-1; CDR3aa: CASSQTGQGMNGYTF; CDR3nt: TGTGCCAGCAGCCAAACGGGACAGGGGATGAATGGCTACACCTTC
j_gene: TRBJ2-1; abundance: -; d_gene: TRBD2; v_gene: TRBV7-9; CDR3aa: CASSFPAGAYNEQFF; CDR3nt: TGTGCCAGCAGCTTCCCAGCGGGGGCCTACAATGAGCAGTTCTTC
j_gene: TRBJ1-1; abundance: -; d_gene: -; v_gene: TRBV12-3/TRBV12-4; CDR3aa: CASSLKRDGEAFF; CDR3nt: TGTGCCAGCAGTTTAAAGAGGGACGGTGAAGCTTTCTTT
j_gene: TRBJ1-2; abundance: -; d_gene: -; v_gene: TRBV20-1; CDR3aa: CSARPGGGYTF; CDR3nt: TGCAGTGCTAGACCCGGGGGTGGCTACACCTTC
j_gene: TRBJ2-1; abundance: -; d_gene: TRBD1; v_gene: TRBV27; CDR3aa: CASSLFGTALYNEQFF; CDR3nt: TGTGCCAGCAGTTTATTTGGGACAGCCTTATACAATGAGCAGTTCTTC
j_gene: TRBJ2-7; abundance: few; d_gene: TRBD2; v_gene: TRBV4-1; CDR3aa: CASSPGTSYREQYF; CDR3nt: TGCGCCAGCAGCCCCGGGACTAGCTACCGCGAGCAGTACTTC
j_gene: TRBJ1-1; abundance: -; d_gene: -; v_gene: TRBV11-2; CDR3aa: CASSLGQGLRNTEAFF; CDR3nt: TGTGCCAGCAGTTTAGGGCAGGGTCTACGGAACACTGAAGCTTTCTTT
j_gene: TRBJ1-4; abundance: many; d_gene: -; v_gene: TRBV2; CDR3aa: CASSEVPINEKLFF; CDR3nt: TGTGCCAGCAGTGAAGTTCCGATAAATGAAAAACTGTTTTTT
j_gene: TRBJ2-5; abundance: -; d_gene: -; v_gene: TRBV9; CDR3aa: CASSVEGPLSGQETQYF; CDR3nt: TGTGCCAGCAGCGTCGAAGGACCTCTAAGCGGGCAAGAGACCCAGTACTTC
j_gene: TRBJ1-1; abundance: few; d_gene: -; v_gene: TRBV9; CDR3aa: CASTPGADGTEAFF; CDR3nt: TGTGCCAGCACCCCTGGGGCAGACGGCACTGAAGCTTTCTTT
j_gene: TRBJ2-1; abundance: -; d_gene: -; v_gene: TRBV28; CDR3aa: CASTKGLNEQFF; CDR3nt: TGTGCCAGCACGAAGGGGCTAAATGAGCAGTTCTTC
j_gene: TRBJ1-4; abundance: few; d_gene: TRBD1; v_gene: TRBV11-2; CDR3aa: CASSLDLKGAGEKLFF; CDR3nt: TGTGCCAGCAGCTTAGATCTTAAGGGGGCGGGTGAAAAACTGTTTTTT
j_gene: TRBJ2-7; abundance: few; d_gene: TRBD1; v_gene: TRBV25-1; CDR3aa: CASSENLGQEPFYEQYF; CDR3nt: TGTGCCAGCAGTGAGAACCTAGGACAGGAGCCCTTCTACGAGCAGTACTTC
j_gene: TRBJ2-3; abundance: few; d_gene: -; v_gene: TRBV5-1; CDR3aa: CASSLSLADTDTQYF; CDR3nt: TGCGCCAGCAGCTTAAGTTTAGCGGATACAGATACGCAGTATTTT
j_gene: TRBJ1-2; abundance: -; d_gene: -; v_gene: TRBV6-5; CDR3aa: CASRLEGLSYTF; CDR3nt: TGTGCCAGCAGGCTCGAGGGGTTGAGCTACACCTTC
j_gene: TRBJ1-2; abundance: -; d_gene: -; v_gene: TRBV7-2; CDR3aa: CASSRTDDYGYTF; CDR3nt: TGTGCCAGCAGCCGGACGGATGACTATGGCTACACCTTC
j_gene: TRBJ2-5; abundance: once; d_gene: -; v_gene: TRBV20-1; CDR3aa: CSARDSQRRLQETQYF; CDR3nt: TGCAGTGCTAGAGATTCCCAGCGGAGGTTACAAGAGACCCAGTACTTC
j_gene: TRBJ2-7; abundance: few; d_gene: TRBD2; v_gene: TRBV5-1; CDR3aa: CASSPSGVSSYEQYF; CDR3nt: TGCGCCAGCAGCCCTAGCGGGGTGAGCTCCTACGAGCAGTACTTC
j_gene: TRBJ2-4; abundance: -; d_gene: -; v_gene: TRBV11-2; CDR3aa: CASSLGRVENIQYF; CDR3nt: TGTGCCAGCAGCTTAGGGAGGGTAGAAAACATTCAGTACTTC
j_gene: TRBJ2-2; abundance: few; d_gene: -; v_gene: TRBV7-3; CDR3aa: CASSAWGNTGELFF; CDR3nt: TGTGCCAGCAGCGCCTGGGGAAACACCGGGGAGCTGTTTTTT
j_gene: TRBJ2-2; abundance: -; d_gene: -; v_gene: TRBV14; CDR3aa: CASSQARGGELFF; CDR3nt: TGTGCCAGCAGCCAAGCGCGGGGCGGGGAGCTGTTTTTT
j_gene: TRBJ1-1; abundance: -; d_gene: -; v_gene: TRBV20-1; CDR3aa: CSARETIGGYAEAFF; CDR3nt: TGCAGTGCTAGAGAGACAATTGGAGGTTACGCTGAAGCTTTCTTT
j_gene: TRBJ1-4; abundance: -; d_gene: -; v_gene: TRBV7-9; CDR3aa: CASSSDTGIGEKLFF; CDR3nt: TGTGCCAGCAGTTCAGATACAGGAATCGGTGAAAAACTGTTTTTT
j_gene: TRBJ2-7; abundance: few; d_gene: -; v_gene: TRBV20-1; CDR3aa: CSAREIYEQYF; CDR3nt: TGCAGTGCTAGAGAGATCTACGAGCAGTACTTC
j_gene: TRBJ2-5; abundance: few; d_gene: -; v_gene: TRBV12-3/TRBV12-4; CDR3aa: CASSQQGYGETQYF; CDR3nt: TGTGCCAGCAGCCAACAGGGTTATGGAGAGACCCAGTACTTC
j_gene: TRBJ2-2; abundance: few; d_gene: -; v_gene: TRBV29-1; CDR3aa: CSAGEPTGELFF; CDR3nt: TGCAGCGCAGGGGAACCCACCGGGGAGCTGTTTTTT
j_gene: TRBJ2-7; abundance: -; d_gene: TRBD2; v_gene: TRBV7-6; CDR3aa: CASSLEAGGFSYEQYF; CDR3nt: TGTGCCAGCAGCTTAGAAGCGGGGGGCTTCTCCTACGAGCAGTACTTC
j_gene: TRBJ2-1; abundance: few; d_gene: -; v_gene: TRBV28; CDR3aa: CASRTQGSFSYEQFF; CDR3nt: TGTGCCAGCAGGACACAGGGAAGCTTCTCGTATGAGCAGTTCTTC
j_gene: TRBJ2-5; abundance: many; d_gene: TRBD2; v_gene: TRBV6-5; CDR3aa: CASKAGGQETQYF; CDR3nt: TGTGCCAGCAAAGCGGGAGGGCAAGAGACCCAGTACTTC
j_gene: TRBJ1-2; abundance: -; d_gene: -; v_gene: TRBV12-3/TRBV12-4; CDR3aa: CASSLSILTVLYGYTF; CDR3nt: TGTGCCAGCAGTTTATCCATCTTGACAGTGCTCTATGGCTACACCTTC
j_gene: TRBJ1-5; abundance: few; d_gene: -; v_gene: TRBV18; CDR3aa: CASSPPPDRPGNQPQHF; CDR3nt: TGTGCCAGCTCACCTCCCCCTGACAGGCCTGGCAATCAGCCCCAGCATTTT
j_gene: TRBJ2-3; abundance: -; d_gene: -; v_gene: TRBV27; CDR3aa: CASQDSPPPDTQYF; CDR3nt: TGTGCCAGCCAGGACTCTCCTCCGCCAGATACGCAGTATTTT
j_gene: TRBJ1-1; abundance: few; d_gene: -; v_gene: TRBV19; CDR3aa: CASSIHPAEGSTEAFF; CDR3nt: TGTGCCAGTAGTATCCATCCGGCCGAGGGGAGCACTGAAGCTTTCTTT
j_gene: TRBJ1-1; abundance: -; d_gene: TRBD1; v_gene: TRBV11-2; CDR3aa: CASSLAGTGGRTEAFF; CDR3nt: TGTGCCAGCAGCTTAGCCGGGACAGGGGGCCGCACTGAAGCTTTCTTT
j_gene: TRBJ2-1; abundance: few; d_gene: -; v_gene: TRBV20-1; CDR3aa: CSARDASGTASYNEQFF; CDR3nt: TGCAGTGCTAGGGACGCCTCCGGCACAGCATCCTACAATGAGCAGTTCTTC
j_gene: TRBJ2-1; abundance: few; d_gene: -; v_gene: TRBV6-2/TRBV6-3; CDR3aa: CASNLSGGRNEQFF; CDR3nt: TGTGCCAGCAATTTGTCGGGGGGCCGAAATGAGCAGTTCTTC
j_gene: TRBJ1-2; abundance: -; d_gene: -; v_gene: TRBV7-9; CDR3aa: CASSGEGSDNYGYTF; CDR3nt: TGTGCCAGCTCCGGGGAGGGGAGTGATAACTATGGCTACACCTTC
j_gene: TRBJ2-7; abundance: few; d_gene: -; v_gene: TRBV20-1; CDR3aa: CSARGLEGPVHEQYF; CDR3nt: TGCAGTGCTAGAGGTTTGGAGGGGCCCGTTCACGAGCAGTACTTC
j_gene: TRBJ2-1; abundance: -; d_gene: TRBD1; v_gene: TRBV7-8; CDR3aa: CASSLQQGELYNEQFF; CDR3nt: TGTGCCAGCAGCTTACAACAGGGGGAGTTGTACAATGAGCAGTTCTTC
j_gene: TRBJ2-7; abundance: few; d_gene: TRBD2; v_gene: TRBV20-1; CDR3aa: CSARASDSGRTEQYF; CDR3nt: TGCAGTGCTAGAGCCTCGGATAGCGGGAGAACCGAGCAGTACTTC
j_gene: TRBJ2-7; abundance: once; d_gene: -; v_gene: TRBV27; CDR3aa: CAISRMSSYEQYF; CDR3nt: TGTGCCATCAGCAGGATGAGCTCCTACGAGCAGTACTTC
j_gene: TRBJ2-1; abundance: -; d_gene: -; v_gene: TRBV15; CDR3aa: CATSRDVKGDEQFF; CDR3nt: TGTGCCACCAGCAGAGATGTCAAGGGGGATGAGCAGTTCTTC
j_gene: TRBJ2-5; abundance: -; d_gene: -; v_gene: TRBV20-1; CDR3aa: CSARISQETQYF; CDR3nt: TGCAGTGCTAGGATTAGCCAAGAGACCCAGTACTTC
j_gene: TRBJ2-5; abundance: -; d_gene: -; v_gene: TRBV12-3/TRBV12-4; CDR3aa: CASSLLGIQYQETQYF; CDR3nt: TGTGCCAGCAGTTTACTAGGAATACAGTACCAAGAGACCCAGTACTTC